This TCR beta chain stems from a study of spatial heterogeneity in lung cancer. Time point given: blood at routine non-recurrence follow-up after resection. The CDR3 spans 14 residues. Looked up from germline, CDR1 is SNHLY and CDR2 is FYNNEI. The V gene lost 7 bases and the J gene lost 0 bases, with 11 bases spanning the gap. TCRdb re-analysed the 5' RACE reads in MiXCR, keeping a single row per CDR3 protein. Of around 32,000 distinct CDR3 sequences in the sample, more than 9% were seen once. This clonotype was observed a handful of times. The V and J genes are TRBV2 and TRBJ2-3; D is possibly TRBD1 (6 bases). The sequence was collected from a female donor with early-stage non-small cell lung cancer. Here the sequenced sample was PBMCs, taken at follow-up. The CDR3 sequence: CASNVGASTDTQYF. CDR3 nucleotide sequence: TGTGCCAGCAACGTGGGGGCTAGCACAGATACGCAGTATTTT. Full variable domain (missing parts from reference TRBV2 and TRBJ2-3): EPEVTQTPSHQVTQMGQEVILRCVPISNHLYFYWYRQILGQKVEFLVSFYNNEISEKSEIFDDQFSVERPDGSNFTLKIRSTKLEDSAMYFCASNVGASTDTQYFGPGTRLTVL.